What follows are 20 T cell receptor beta chains derived from one specimen sequenced in a study of CD8 T cells in Susac syndrome. The authors reverse transcribed roughly 0.5 to 1 ug RNA with random hexamers. TCRdb reprocessed the immunoSEQ multiplex PCR reads with MiXCR, giving one entry per CDR3 protein. The data hold 150,000 to 200,000 distinct CDR3 sequences, with approximately 94% observed a single time. The material sequenced was CD4+ T cells from PBMCs. Receptor source: a human donor with Susac syndrome.

The chain couples TRBV20-1 to TRBJ2-5; TRBD2 matches 10 bases. The J segment lost 4 bases and the V segment lost 5 bases, leaving 16 bases of the junction unmatched. CDR1 and CDR2 from the germline V gene are DFQATT and SNEGSKA (reference sequence). This CDR3 comprises 17 residues. CDR3 sequence reads: CSAAQPISGGPGETQYF. The CDR3 nucleotides are TGCAGTGCTGCCCAGCCCATTAGCGGGGGGCCAGGAGAGACCCAGTACTTC.

The CDR3 loop is CAISGPGDTQYF. As DNA, the CDR3 is TGTGCCATCAGTGGCCCTGGAGATACGCAGTATTTT. V and J are TRBV10-3 and TRBJ2-3; D gene unclear. Trimming removed 4 bases at V and 5 bases at J, with 7 bases between. CDR1 ENHRY and CDR2 SYGVKD come from the germline V gene. The CDR3 runs to 12 residues.

This rearrangement joins TRBV9 to TRBJ2-7; the match to TRBD2 covers 7 bases. J was trimmed by 3 bases and V by 7 bases; bases with no gene match: 10. The germline V gene has CDR1 SGDLS and CDR2 YYNGEE. The CDR3 totals 14 residues. DNA of the CDR3: TGTGCCAGCCTCACCGGGCGGGGGTACTACGAGCAGTACTTC. Translating it yields CASLTGRGYYEQYF.

The V and J genes are TRBV30 and TRBJ2-5; D is undetermined. Germline V gene lookup returns CDR1 GTSNPN and CDR2 SVGIG (reference sequence). The CDR3 covers 14 residues. Trimming took 3 bases from V and 5 from J, leaving 16 bases between them. The CDR3 sequence: CAWRIEPHGETQYF. The CDR3 bases are TGTGCCTGGAGGATCGAGCCCCACGGGGAGACCCAGTACTTC.

This sequence joins TRBV6-6 and TRBJ2-2; 9 nucleotides match TRBD1. V gave up 5 bases and J gave up 0 bases; unmatched junction bases: 4. CDR3 length equals 16 residues. Germline values: CDR1 MNHNY, CDR2 SVGAGI (reference sequence). As DNA, the CDR3 is TGTGCCAGCAGTGACAGGGGGATAACGAACACCGGGGAGCTGTTTTTT. Protein sequence: CASSDRGITNTGELFF.

V gene TRBV5-6 combines with J gene TRBJ2-3; D is tentatively TRBD1 or TRBD2 (5 bases each). The length of the CDR3 is 15 residues. Germline lookup yields CDR1 SGHDT and CDR2 YYEEEE. Deletions cut 5 bases from V and 0 bases from J, with 13 bases between. Here the CDR3 reads CASRILGVSTDTQYF. CDR3 in DNA: TGTGCCAGCAGAATCCTGGGGGTTAGCACAGATACGCAGTATTTT. Supplemented by reference TRBV5-6 and TRBJ2-3, the full variable domain reads DAGVTQSPTHLIKTRGQQVTLRCSPKSGHDTVSWYQQALGQGPQFIFQYYEEEERQRGNFPDRFSGHQFPNYSSELNVNALLLGDSALYLCASRILGVSTDTQYFGPGTRLTVL.

V is TRBV30 and J is TRBJ1-4; no clear D gene. V lost 2 bases and J lost 4, with 17 bases in between. Germline V gene lookup returns CDR1 GTSNPN and CDR2 SVGIG (reference sequence). The CDR3 consists of 16 residues. CDR3 nucleotide sequence: TGTGCCTGGAGTTCCCTCCACGGCAATTTTAATGAAAAACTGTTTTTT. Its translation is CAWSSLHGNFNEKLFF.

The J gene is TRBJ2-7, the V gene TRBV7-9, with TRBD1 identical over 7 bases. The J segment lost 4 bases and the V segment lost 5 bases, leaving 11 bases of the junction unmatched. The germline V gene encodes CDR1 SEHNR and CDR2 FQNEAQ (reference sequence). There are 15 residues in the CDR3. CDR3 nucleotides: TGTGCCAGCAGCCCTCGACAGGGTGGAATGTACGAGCAGTACTTC. This encodes CASSPRQGGMYEQYF.

The rearrangement uses TRBV13 and TRBJ1-3, with D possibly matching TRBD1 (5 bases). The CDR3 contains 12 residues. Trimming cost V 1 base and J 7 bases, with 5 bases left between them. Germline CDR1 and CDR2: PRHDT and FYEKMQ (reference sequence). The DNA for the CDR3 is TGTGCCAGCAGCTTAGAGGGGAACACCATATATTTT. Residues: CASSLEGNTIYF.

The CDR3 region has the DNA TGTGCCAGCAGCATACCAGCTAAGAAAAACATTCAGTACTTC. Its translation: CASSIPAKKNIQYF. The rearrangement joins TRBV7-2 to TRBJ2-4; D is ambiguous. The CDR3 loop spans 14 amino acids. The germline V and J ends were trimmed by 5 bases and 4 bases, with 12 bases remaining between them. Germline CDR1 SGHTA, CDR2 FQGNSA.

V gene TRBV20-1 combines with J gene TRBJ1-2, with unresolved D. Per germline, CDR1 DFQATT and CDR2 SNEGSKA (reference sequence). This CDR3 comprises 13 residues. V dropped 1 base and J dropped 2 bases, with 8 bases sitting between them. CDR3 sequence (DNA): TGCAGTGCTAGAGGCCCGGACAACTATGGCTACACCTTC. Amino acid sequence: CSARGPDNYGYTF.

This chain joins TRBV20-1 and TRBJ2-5; D remains ambiguous. Germline V gene sequence: CDR1 DFQATT, CDR2 SNEGSKA (reference sequence). V gave up 6 bases and J gave up 5 bases, with 19 bases separating them. The CDR3 sequence is 14 residues long. The CDR3 is CSATRPGVGETQYF. CDR3 DNA: TGCAGTGCCACCCGACCTGGAGTTGGGGAGACCCAGTACTTC.

This rearrangement joins TRBV4-2 to TRBJ2-2; D may be TRBD2 (6 bases). CDR1 is LGHNA and CDR2 is YNFKEQ in the germline V gene. V was clipped by 1 base and J by 7 bases, with 16 bases between them. The CDR3 sequence is 16 residues long. This CDR3 is CASSQARGGEIGELFF. Written as DNA, the CDR3 is TGTGCCAGCAGCCAAGCCCGAGGAGGGGAAATCGGGGAGCTGTTTTTT.

This chain links TRBV9 with TRBJ2-1; no clear D gene. Germline V gene data show CDR1 as SGDLS and CDR2 as YYNGEE. The length of the CDR3 is 14 residues. The V end was cut by 1 base, the J end by 0 bases, with 5 bases between. CDR3 nucleotide sequence: TGTGCCAGCAGCGTACCCGGCTCCTACAATGAGCAGTTCTTC. Protein: CASSVPGSYNEQFF.

The V call is TRBV5-4, the J call TRBJ2-7; TRBD2 is a possible D gene (6 bases). The ends were cut back, 5 bases at V and 3 bases at J, with 15 bases in the middle. The V gene's germline CDR1 is SGHNT and CDR2 YYREEE (reference sequence). The length of the CDR3 is 14 residues. CDR3 residues: CASRPPGLIYEQYF. The CDR3 DNA is TGTGCCAGCAGACCGCCGGGACTCATCTACGAGCAGTACTTC. Supplemented by reference TRBV5-4 and TRBJ2-7, the full variable domain reads ETGVTQSPTHLIKTRGQQVTLRCSSQSGHNTVSWYQQALGQGPQFIFQYYREEENGRGNFPPRFSGLQFPNYSSELNVNALELDDSALYLCASRPPGLIYEQYFGPGTRLTVT.

The J gene is TRBJ2-7, the V gene TRBV5-1; 8 bases match TRBD2. Looked up from germline, CDR1 is SGHRS and CDR2 is YFSETQ. V was pared by 3 bases and J by 2 bases, with 1 base of the junction left unmatched. This CDR3 region has 13 residues. The CDR3 DNA reads TGCGCCAGCAGCTATAGCGGGGCCTACGAGCAGTACTTC. Translated: CASSYSGAYEQYF.

CDR3 nucleotides: TGCAGGGGTTGGGGATCGGAGACTGAAGCTTTCTTT. Encoded protein: CRGWGSETEAFF. The chain employs TRBV20-1 and TRBJ1-1, with no clear D. Per germline, CDR1 DFQATT and CDR2 SNEGSKA (reference sequence). This CDR3 region has 12 residues.

This clonotype was counted only a few times. The chain uses TRBV24-1 and TRBJ2-5, with unresolved D. The CDR3 has 12 amino acids. V lost 4 bases to trimming and J lost 7 bases, with 9 bases between them. CDR1 and CDR2 (germline): KGHDR, SFDVKD. CDR3 region: CATSDPFGTQYF. DNA for the CDR3: TGTGCCACCAGTGACCCCTTTGGGACCCAGTACTTC.

This rearrangement joins TRBV19 to TRBJ2-7; no firm D call. This CDR3 has 16 amino acids. The V end was cut by 6 bases, the J end by 0 bases, with 18 bases between. Germline CDR1 reads LNHDA; CDR2 reads SQIVND (reference sequence). DNA of the CDR3: TGTGCCAGTAGGCGTTCGGTTTCCTCCTTCTCCTACGAGCAGTACTTC. Translating gives CASRRSVSSFSYEQYF. Full variable domain (outside the CDR3, taken from reference TRBV19 and TRBJ2-7): DGGITQSPKYLFRKEGQNVTLSCEQNLNHDAMYWYRQDPGQGLRLIYYSQIVNDFQKGDIAEGYSVSREKKESFPLTVTSAQKNPTAFYLCASRRSVSSFSYEQYFGPGTRLTVT.

The V call is TRBV30, the J call TRBJ1-6, with 7 bases matching TRBD1. This CDR3 comprises 14 residues. Germline CDR1 is GTSNPN and CDR2 is SVGIG (reference sequence). J gave up 6 bases and V 0 bases, and 2 bases lay outside the gene matches. The chain's CDR3 is CAWSVGQINSPLHF. Written as DNA, the CDR3 is TGTGCCTGGAGTGTGGGACAGATTAATTCACCCCTCCACTTT. The full variable domain, its missing parts supplied by reference TRBV30 and TRBJ1-6, is SQTIHQWPATLVQPVGSPLSLECTVEGTSNPNLYWYRQAAGRGLQLLFYSVGIGQISSEVPQNLSASRPQDRQFILSSKKLLLSDSGFYLCAWSVGQINSPLHFGNGTRLTVT.